These 22 T cell receptor beta chains share one sample of origin, sequenced in a study of OX40 agonist ivuxolimab in advanced cancers. TCRdb keeps only in-frame clones here, not all; method: immunoSEQ multiplex PCR. The sample contains about 16,000 clones, 86% of which appear only once. The sequences come from CD4+ or CD8+ T cells sorted from blood, collected in a trial of the OX40 agonist ivuxolimab. These receptors were taken from an adult with an advanced solid tumor such as melanoma, head and neck, liver or kidney cancer.

The genes are TRBV19 and TRBJ1-2; no clear D. The CDR3 covers 14 residues. The germline V gene has CDR1 LNHDA and CDR2 SQIVND (reference sequence). V lost 6 bases to trimming and J lost 2 bases, with 13 bases between them. DNA of the CDR3: TGTGCCAGTAGAGAGGAGGACCGAAACTATGGCTACACCTTC. It translates to CASREEDRNYGYTF.

This sequence joins TRBV5-8 and TRBJ1-5; D perhaps matches TRBD1 (5 bases). The CDR3 runs 17 residues. V gave up 3 bases and J gave up 0 bases, with 16 bases separating them. The germline CDR1 and CDR2 sequences are SGHTS and YDEGEE. CDR3 sequence: CASSWTYGAFSNQPQHF. CDR3 bases: TGTGCCAGCAGCTGGACATACGGAGCCTTTAGCAATCAGCCCCAGCATTTT.

DNA for the CDR3: TGTGCCAGCAGTTTAGCCCCCCGGGGGGTCGGCAATCAGCCCCAGCATTTT. As protein: CASSLAPRGVGNQPQHF. V gene TRBV28 combines with J gene TRBJ1-5, with a possible D match to TRBD1 (5 bases). Trimming cost V 2 bases and J 2 bases, with 16 bases left between them. This CDR3 has 17 amino acids. CDR1 is MDHEN and CDR2 is SYDVKM in the germline V gene.

This clone was observed a few times. The V and J genes are TRBV5-1 and TRBJ1-1; D is unresolved. Trimming pared 4 bases from V and 4 bases from J, leaving 11 bases between. Germline V gene sequence: CDR1 SGHRS, CDR2 YFSETQ. The CDR3 spans 13 residues. In DNA form, the CDR3 reads TGCGCCAGCAGCCCTGACGCGGGCACTGAAGCTTTCTTT. Protein product: CASSPDAGTEAFF.

The chain carries TRBV2 and TRBJ2-2; D uncertain. CDR3 length: 12 residues. The V and J ends lost 4 bases and 6 bases respectively, with 6 bases between them. Germline lookup yields CDR1 SNHLY and CDR2 FYNNEI. CDR3: CASSVGPGELFF. CDR3 DNA: TGTGCCAGCAGTGTAGGGCCCGGGGAGCTGTTTTTT. Together with reference TRBV2 and TRBJ2-2, the CDR3 gives the full variable domain: EPEVTQTPSHQVTQMGQEVILRCVPISNHLYFYWYRQILGQKVEFLVSFYNNEISEKSEIFDDQFSVERPDGSNFTLKIRSTKLEDSAMYFCASSVGPGELFFGEGSRLTVL.

CDR3 loop: CASTPLMSEQYF. The CDR3 nucleotides are TGTGCCAGCACCCCTCTAATGAGCGAGCAGTACTTC. The V call is TRBV11-2, the J call TRBJ2-7; D ambiguous. CDR3 length equals 12 residues. V was pared by 7 bases and J by 6 bases, with 13 bases between. Germline V gene data show CDR1 as SGHAT and CDR2 as FQNNGV.

CDR3 protein: CASSLVSRTGRDYGYTF. CDR3 nucleotides: TGCGCCAGCAGCTTGGTTAGTCGGACAGGGAGAGATTATGGCTACACCTTC. The rearrangement uses TRBV5-1 and TRBJ1-2; 8 bases map to TRBD1. With V trimmed by 0 bases and J by 5 bases, 12 bases remained unmatched. This CDR3 has 17 amino acids. CDR1 and CDR2 from the germline V gene are SGHRS and YFSETQ.

This chain connects TRBV7-9 to TRBJ2-7; possible D gene TRBD1, 6 bases. The V gene's germline CDR1 is SEHNR and CDR2 FQNEAQ (reference sequence). The CDR3 is made up of 14 amino acids. V lost 5 bases and J lost 2, with 13 bases in between. In nucleotides, the CDR3 is TGTGCCAGCAGCCTCGACAGGCTCCCCTACGAGCAGTACTTC. Its translation is CASSLDRLPYEQYF.

The gene calls are TRBV19 and TRBJ1-5; D unresolved. Germline V CDR1 and CDR2: LNHDA, SQIVND (reference sequence). The CDR3 has 15 amino acids. Trimming pared 4 bases from V and 3 bases from J, leaving 13 bases between. The CDR3 nucleotides are TGTGCCAGTAGTAAAGGAGGGCAGGTCAATCAGCCCCAGCATTTT. It encodes CASSKGGQVNQPQHF.

The V gene is TRBV2, the J gene TRBJ2-2; D possibly corresponds to TRBD2 (6 bases). Trimming stripped 6 bases from V and 2 bases from J, with 13 bases between. CDR1 is SNHLY, CDR2 FYNNEI, per germline. This CDR3 is built from 15 residues. The CDR3 DNA is TGTGCCAGCAGAAGGGACGGGGGAAACACCGGGGAGCTGTTTTTT. Protein: CASRRDGGNTGELFF.

The chain links TRBV7-2 to TRBJ2-5, with TRBD2 identical over 9 bases. The CDR3 sequence is 16 residues long. Unmatched junction bases numbered 13, after V lost 4 bases and J lost 7 bases. CDR1 is SGHTA, CDR2 FQGNSA, per germline. The CDR3 spells CASSYQRAGGSGTQYF. DNA for the CDR3: TGTGCCAGCAGCTACCAAAGAGCGGGAGGAAGCGGGACCCAGTACTTC.

The rearrangement joins TRBV4-1 to TRBJ1-3, with 8 bases lining up with TRBD1. This CDR3 spans 16 amino acids. Germline CDR1 is MGHRA and CDR2 is YSYEKL. Germline trimming cut 1 base from V and 2 bases from J; bases unmatched to any gene: 4. The CDR3 spells CASSQAGQGAGNTIYF. For the CDR3, the DNA is TGCGCCAGCAGCCAAGCCGGACAGGGAGCTGGAAACACCATATATTTT.

This chain joins TRBV6-1 and TRBJ1-2; TRBD1 agrees at 7 bases. This CDR3 has 15 residues. The V segment lost 4 bases and the J segment 8 bases; nucleotides outside the gene matches: 13. CDR1 and CDR2 from the germline V gene are MNHNS and SASEGT. CDR3 DNA: TGTGCCAGCAGTGTAAAGAGACAGGGCCCGGGAGGCTACACCTTC. As protein: CASSVKRQGPGGYTF.

The chain combines TRBV9 with TRBJ2-3; D gene ambiguous. The length of the CDR3 is 12 residues. The V gene lost 0 bases and the J gene lost 5 bases, with 4 bases spanning the gap. CDR1 and CDR2 (germline): SGDLS, YYNGEE. The CDR3 sequence: CASSVDRDTQYF. CDR3 nucleotides: TGTGCCAGCAGCGTAGATAGAGATACGCAGTATTTT.

This CDR3 is CAISPDPNQPQHF. CDR3 nucleotides: TGTGCCATCTCTCCAGATCCGAATCAGCCCCAGCATTTT. This rearrangement joins TRBV10-3 to TRBJ1-5; D is undetermined. The CDR3 length is 13 residues. V was clipped by 8 bases and J by 4 bases, with 12 bases between them. Germline CDR1 reads ENHRY; CDR2 reads SYGVKD.

This chain connects TRBV6-5 to TRBJ1-5; TRBD1 agrees at 8 bases. Per germline, CDR1 MNHEY and CDR2 SVGAGI. This CDR3 contains 14 residues. Unmatched junction bases numbered 3, after V lost 5 bases and J lost 3 bases. CDR3: CASSQTGANQPQHF. CDR3 nucleotides: TGTGCCAGCAGTCAGACAGGGGCCAATCAGCCCCAGCATTTT.

This rearrangement joins TRBV2 to TRBJ1-3; 8 nucleotides line up with TRBD1. CDR3 length: 15 residues. J lost 4 bases, V lost 8 bases, and 10 bases had no gene match. Germline assignment: CDR1 SNHLY and CDR2 FYNNEI. The CDR3 here is CASGGQGSRGNTIYF. For the CDR3, the DNA is TGTGCCAGCGGAGGACAGGGTTCGAGGGGAAACACCATATATTTT.

This chain joins TRBV7-2 and TRBJ1-1; 7 nucleotides line up with TRBD1. Germline V gene lookup returns CDR1 SGHTA and CDR2 FQGNSA. After removal of 0 bases from V and 8 bases from J, the junction contained 3 bases not matched to a gene. This CDR3 comprises 13 residues. This chain's CDR3 is CASSLAVTGEAFF. For the CDR3, the DNA is TGTGCCAGCAGCTTAGCTGTGACAGGGGAAGCTTTCTTT.

This chain uses TRBV9 with TRBJ2-2; D remains ambiguous. Germline V CDR1 and CDR2: SGDLS, YYNGEE. This CDR3 is built from 13 residues. V lost 3 bases and J 5 bases, leaving 8 bases between the germline ends. For the CDR3, the DNA is TGTGCCAGCAGCGCGGGTTTTACCGGGGAGCTGTTTTTT. It is translated as CASSAGFTGELFF. Together with reference TRBV9 and TRBJ2-2, the CDR3 gives the full variable domain: DSGVTQTPKHLITATGQRVTLRCSPRSGDLSVYWYQQSLDQGLQFLIQYYNGEERAKGNILERFSAQQFPDLHSELNLSSLELGDSALYFCASSAGFTGELFFGEGSRLTVL.

The V and J genes are TRBV2 and TRBJ2-7; no reliable D call. CDR3 length: 14 residues. V shed 2 bases and J shed 0 bases, with 8 bases lying between them. Germline V lookup: CDR1 SNHLY, CDR2 FYNNEI. The CDR3 spells CASSERLSSYEQYF. The CDR3 coding sequence is TGTGCCAGCAGTGAAAGGCTGAGCTCCTACGAGCAGTACTTC.

This sequence joins TRBV7-9 and TRBJ2-1, with D unresolved. The length of the CDR3 is 14 residues. The germline V gene has CDR1 SEHNR and CDR2 FQNEAQ (reference sequence). V was clipped by 1 base and J by 3 bases, with 7 bases between them. The CDR3, as DNA: TGTGCCAGCAGCTTAGTGGGGAACTACAATGAGCAGTTCTTC. It encodes CASSLVGNYNEQFF.

The chain combines TRBV6-1 with TRBJ2-7, with 9 nucleotides matching TRBD1. Germline-derived CDR1 and CDR2 are MNHNS and SASEGT. The CDR3 has 14 amino acids. After removal of 7 bases from V and 1 base from J, the junction contained 5 bases not matched to a gene. This chain's CDR3 is CASTRDRASYEQYF. In DNA, the CDR3 is TGTGCCAGCACGCGGGACAGGGCATCCTACGAGCAGTACTTC.